This T cell receptor beta chain was recorded in a study of T cells in Graves' hyperthyroidism and ophthalmopathy. At the level of the study: Initial diagnosis, before any treatment, was when peripheral blood was collected. Findings and caveats of the study: Most thyroid clonotypes expanded above 0.001 appeared in blood too.

This clonotype was counted between two and nine times. Its antigen is undetermined. Active moderate-to-severe ophthalmopathy, Clinical Activity Score at least 3, NOSPECS at least 4, under 3 months' duration. From RNA transcripts, TCR beta CDR3 regions were amplified. Carried out on the TCR CDR3, a first-round RT-PCR used the HTBI primer set. TCRdb itself ran the multiplex PCR reads through MiXCR, one entry per CDR3 protein. This sample has around 300,000 distinct CDR3 sequences, with approximately 13% found just once. There are 12 residues in the CDR3. V lost 6 bases, J lost 5 bases, and 11 bases lay in between. CDR1 and CDR2 (germline): SQVTM, ANQGSEA.

This TCR came from a woman in her forties with Graves' ophthalmopathy. This rearrangement joins TRBV29-1 to TRBJ2-1, with D perhaps matching TRBD1 (5 bases). Sequencing input: blood. CDR3 protein: CSVCDRDNEQFF. CDR3 bases: TGCAGCGTCTGTGACAGAGACAATGAGCAGTTCTTC.